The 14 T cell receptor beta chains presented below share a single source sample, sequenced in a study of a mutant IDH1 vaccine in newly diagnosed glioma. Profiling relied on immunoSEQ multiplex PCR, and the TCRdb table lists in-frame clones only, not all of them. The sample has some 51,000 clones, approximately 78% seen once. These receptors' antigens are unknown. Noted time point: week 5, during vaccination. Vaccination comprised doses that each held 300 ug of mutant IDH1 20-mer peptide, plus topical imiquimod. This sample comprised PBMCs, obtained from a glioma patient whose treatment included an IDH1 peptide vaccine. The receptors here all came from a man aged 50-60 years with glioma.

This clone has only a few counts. CDR3 in DNA: TGCAGCGTGACCGGACACTCCCAAAGGAATGAGCAGTTCTTC. Translated, it gives CSVTGHSQRNEQFF. V is TRBV29-1 and J is TRBJ2-1; possible D gene TRBD1, 5 bases. The CDR3 runs to 14 residues. Per the germline V gene, CDR1 is SQVTM and CDR2 is ANQGSEA. V lost 6 bases and J lost 7, with 19 bases in between.

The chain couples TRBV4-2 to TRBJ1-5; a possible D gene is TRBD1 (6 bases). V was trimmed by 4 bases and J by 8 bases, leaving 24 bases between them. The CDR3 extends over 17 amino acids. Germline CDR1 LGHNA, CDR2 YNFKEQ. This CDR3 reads CASSPGTGSPDGEPQHF. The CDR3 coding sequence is TGTGCCAGCAGCCCAGGTACAGGGAGCCCGGACGGAGAGCCCCAGCATTTT.

In DNA, the CDR3 is TGTGCCAGCAGCTGGGGGGGGAACACTGAAGCTTTCTTT. Translated: CASSWGGNTEAFF. This chain uses TRBV5-6 with TRBJ1-1; D might be TRBD1 (5 bases). The V gene's germline CDR1 is SGHDT and CDR2 YYEEEE. CDR3 length: 13 amino acids. V was shortened by 3 bases and J by 1 base, with 7 bases between the two germline ends.

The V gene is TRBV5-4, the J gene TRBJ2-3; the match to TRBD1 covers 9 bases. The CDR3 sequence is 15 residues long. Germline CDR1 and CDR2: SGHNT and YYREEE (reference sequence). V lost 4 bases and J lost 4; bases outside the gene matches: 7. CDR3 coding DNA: TGTGCCAGCAGCGACGGGACAGGGAGTCCAGATACGCAGTATTTT. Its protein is CASSDGTGSPDTQYF.

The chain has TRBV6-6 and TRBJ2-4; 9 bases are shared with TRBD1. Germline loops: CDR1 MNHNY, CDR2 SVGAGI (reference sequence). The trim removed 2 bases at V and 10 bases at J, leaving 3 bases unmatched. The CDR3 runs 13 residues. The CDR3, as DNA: TGTGCCAGCAGTTACACGGACAGGGGTATTCAGTACTTC. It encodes CASSYTDRGIQYF.

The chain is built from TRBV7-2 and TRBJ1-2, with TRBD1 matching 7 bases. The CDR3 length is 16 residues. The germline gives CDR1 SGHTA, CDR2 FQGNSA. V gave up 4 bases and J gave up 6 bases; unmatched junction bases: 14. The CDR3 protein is CASSSGQGGALDGYTF. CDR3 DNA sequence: TGTGCCAGCAGCTCAGGGCAGGGGGGGGCTCTCGATGGCTACACCTTC.

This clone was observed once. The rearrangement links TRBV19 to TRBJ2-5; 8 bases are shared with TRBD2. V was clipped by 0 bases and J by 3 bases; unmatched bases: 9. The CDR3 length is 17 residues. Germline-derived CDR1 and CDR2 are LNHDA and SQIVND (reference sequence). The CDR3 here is CASSIENRGGREETQYF. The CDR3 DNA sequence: TGTGCCAGTAGTATAGAGAACCGGGGGGGGAGGGAAGAGACCCAGTACTTC.

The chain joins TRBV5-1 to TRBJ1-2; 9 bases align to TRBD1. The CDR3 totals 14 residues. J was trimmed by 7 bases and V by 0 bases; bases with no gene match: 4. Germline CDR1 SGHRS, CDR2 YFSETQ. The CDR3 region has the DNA TGCGCCAGCAGCTTGGGGGACAGGGTTGGTGGCTACACCTTC. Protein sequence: CASSLGDRVGGYTF.

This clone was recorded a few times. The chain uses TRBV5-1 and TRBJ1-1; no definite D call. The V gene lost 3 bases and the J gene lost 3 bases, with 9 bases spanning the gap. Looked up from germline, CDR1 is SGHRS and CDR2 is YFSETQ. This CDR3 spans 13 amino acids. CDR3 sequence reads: CASSSQGYTEAFF. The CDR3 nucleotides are TGCGCCAGCAGCTCTCAAGGATACACTGAAGCTTTCTTT.

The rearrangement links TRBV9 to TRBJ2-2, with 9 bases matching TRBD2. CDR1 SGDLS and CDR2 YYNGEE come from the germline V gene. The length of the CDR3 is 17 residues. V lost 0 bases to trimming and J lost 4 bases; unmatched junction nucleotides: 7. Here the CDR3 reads CASSVEERGDGTGELFF. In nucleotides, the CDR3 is TGTGCCAGCAGCGTAGAGGAGCGGGGGGACGGCACCGGGGAGCTGTTTTTT.

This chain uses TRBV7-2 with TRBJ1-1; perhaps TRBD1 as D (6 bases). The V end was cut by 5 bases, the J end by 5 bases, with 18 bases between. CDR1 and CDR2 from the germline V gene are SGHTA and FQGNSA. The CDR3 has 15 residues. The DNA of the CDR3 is TGTGCCAGCAGCCCTCGCCGCAGGGGTCGAACTGAAGCTTTCTTT. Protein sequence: CASSPRRRGRTEAFF.

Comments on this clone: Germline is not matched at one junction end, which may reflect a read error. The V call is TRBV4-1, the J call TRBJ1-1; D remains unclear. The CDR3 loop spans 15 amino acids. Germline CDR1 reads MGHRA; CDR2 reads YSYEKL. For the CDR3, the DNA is TGCGCCAGCGGCCAAGATCAGGCACTCAACACTGAAGCTTTCTTT. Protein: CASGQDQALNTEAFF.

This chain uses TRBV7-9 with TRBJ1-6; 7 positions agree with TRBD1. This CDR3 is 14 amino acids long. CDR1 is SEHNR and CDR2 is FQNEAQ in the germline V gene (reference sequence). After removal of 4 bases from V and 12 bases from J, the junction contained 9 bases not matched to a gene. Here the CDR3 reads CASSWGTVHEPLHF. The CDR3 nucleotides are TGTGCCAGCAGCTGGGGGACAGTGCACGAACCCCTCCACTTT.

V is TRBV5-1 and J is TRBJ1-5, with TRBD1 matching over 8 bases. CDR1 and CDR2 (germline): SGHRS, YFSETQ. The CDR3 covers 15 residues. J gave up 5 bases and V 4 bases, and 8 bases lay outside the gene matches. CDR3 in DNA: TGCGCCAGCAGCCCCGGGACAGGAGAATATCAGCCCCAGCATTTT. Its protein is CASSPGTGEYQPQHF.